This section outlines one T cell receptor (beta chain) sequence together with its context. The target of this receptor is not known. No base quality values were provided; no much bigger clone lies one nucleotide off. Libraries of naive CD8 T cells were generated from around 20,000 to 990,000 sorted cells, with 10%, 30% or 50% of the purified RNA used. On a BD FACSAria II, naive CD8 T cells were FACS-sorted as CD8+CD4-CCR7+CD45RA+ and collected into RLT Plus buffer. More than 8 TCR copies' worth of Jurkat RNA were spiked into about 20,000-1,100,000 naive CD8 T cell samples to test detection sensitivity. Enrichment of CD8 T cells was performed with RosetteSep CD8+ T Cell Enrichment Cocktail and Ficoll-Paque, after which ACK red cell lysis was carried out. CDR1 MNHEY and CDR2 SMNVEV are derived from the germline V gene (reference sequence). V is clipped by 2 bases and J by 1 base, and the sequence between their germline boundaries is 5 bases long. From its cysteine to its phenylalanine, the CDR3 spans 14 amino acids. Of the read, only the CDR3 DNA is kept; its 42 bases are in frame from base 1.

These data belong to a study of molecular identifiers for immune sequencing clone quantification (dated by TCRdb to the late 2010s). In the study overall: For a replicate experiment, RNA from roughly 21,000 or 96,000 naive CD8 T cells was divided into five aliquots, of which four were sequenced. CD8 T cells were used in a methods study to benchmark molecular-identifier clustering-based TCR repertoire sequencing (MIDCIRS) and TCR RNA copy counting. Findings and caveats that apply to the study as a whole: In CMV-specific effector cells, over 99% of molecules were held by clones above 20 RNA copies, whereas under 1% of molecules were held by such clones in naive cells. Modeling gave about 3.2 recovered TCR RNA copies per cell versus about 10 by digital PCR, implying roughly 28% capture efficiency. When barcode sub-clustering was left out, chimeric consensus sequences inflated TCR diversity, with chimeras reaching as high as 47%. The sizes of highly expanded clones could end up underestimated when identical TCR molecules share a barcode. Naive libraries contained spiked-in Jurkat TCR RNA (approximately nine copies' worth), which is not part of the donor repertoire. A single cell's worth of spiked-in Jurkat TCR RNA was reported detectable even among 850,000 to 1,000,000 naive CD8 T cells.

Library preparation used PCR. The instrument was an Illumina HiSeq 4000. Bulk TCR libraries were prepared as previously described, using TCR primers listed in Table S5. Purification of total RNA was performed with the Qiagen AllPrep DNA/RNA kit. Before analysis, reads from multiple sequencing runs of one library were combined. The source study handled its data this way. Only reads with exact TCR constant sequence were kept, trimmed to 150 nt, and grouped by their 12-nt molecular barcodes. Within each barcode group, reads were sub-clustered at a 15% Levenshtein threshold, and quality-weighted consensus sequences were built per RNA molecule. Non-functional sequences were filtered out, along with any lower-count sequence sitting one edit away from another sequence. Based on fitting two negative binomial distributions, any barcode sub-cluster with under 20% of the maximum read count was discarded. The public reads were reanalyzed by TCRdb: fastp trimming at Q25, MiXCR alignment, in-frame beta chains only. Rows are combined by CDR3 protein, so each entry shows the most common genes and DNA. The V and J calls and clone size are TCRdb's, not the authors'. Within this sample are approximately 500,000 distinct CDR3 sequences, with 20% to 25% of them counted one time only. The top ten hold under 0.85% of the sample.

In this chain, TRBV27 is recombined with TRBJ2-2; the D gene assignment is ambiguous. Sample: naive CD8+ T cells from blood, with Jurkat cell RNA spiked in. The cell subset or site tag for this specimen amounts to: FACS-sorted CD8+CD4-CCR7+CD45RA+ naive T cells. The receptor was isolated from a human donor in good health. Some libraries in this study had Jurkat cell RNA spiked in. The base sequence is TGTGCCAGCAGTTTAGCGGTGAACACCGGGGAGCTGTTTTTT. Its protein product is CASSLAVNTGELFF.